This T cell receptor beta chain was sequenced in a study of cytomegalovirus exposure and HLA in healthy donors. General observations from the study: Altogether, about 160 TCR beta chains were recorded as cytomegalovirus-associated.

The PCR was carried out with 60 Vbeta primers and 13 Jbeta primers. The data were produced by immunoSEQ multiplex PCR, yet TCRdb's version contains in-frame clones alone and is incomplete. The profile shows about 160,000 clones, almost 85% of them singletons. The germline CDR1 and CDR2 sequences are MNHEY and SMNVEV (reference sequence). The CDR3 runs to 14 residues. The ends were cut back, 6 bases at V and 0 bases at J, with 10 bases in the middle. To note about this clone: Its antigen is undetermined.

This TCR was sampled from a boy aged 2-9 years in good health and CMV-seronegative. V is TRBV27 and J is TRBJ2-3; no firm D call. The sample comprised PBMCs. CDR3 nucleotide sequence: TGTGCCAGCAGCTCCTATACTAGCACAGATACGCAGTATTTT. Protein: CASSSYTSTDTQYF.